This T cell receptor beta chain was identified during a study of T-cell memory formation after mild COVID-19 (dated by TCRdb to the early 2020s). As for the study more broadly: TCR sequence clusters from the two donors were largely donor specific. T-cell clones expanding and contracting after mild COVID-19 in two donors were tracked by longitudinal TCRalpha and TCRbeta repertoire sequencing. The cohort comprised two young, previously healthy adult volunteers, one female and one male.

From cysteine to phenylalanine, the CDR3 is 15 amino acids long. Left in the record is the CDR3 DNA by itself, 45 bases read in frame from the first base. The germline V gene sets CDR1 to SGHRS and CDR2 to YFSETQ. A distance of 11 bases separates the germline ends of V and J, which lose 2 bases and 0 bases respectively. The study at large found these results: SARS-CoV-2 specificity was not confirmed for the second-wave clones peaking on day 37. Some responding clones were detected in pre-infection memory, which suggested that pre-existing cross-reactive memory T cells had joined the SARS-CoV-2 response. Balanced CD4/CD8 phenotypes were observed for clones contracting from day 15 to 85, whereas a bias towards CD4+ was observed for a second wave of clones expanding from day 15 to 37. Only a couple of mild cases were covered in the study, and larger cohorts including severe cases with pre-infection samples were considered necessary. Contracting CD4+ clones were located mainly in the CM and EM memory subsets, whereas CD8+ clones were found to be enriched in EMRA.

PBMCs were isolated by Ficoll-Paque density gradient centrifugation. This sample was sequenced with an Illumina NovaSeq 6000. TCRalpha and TCRbeta cDNA libraries were built by 5'RACE with constant-segment primers, adding sample barcodes and unique molecular identifiers. Trizol reagent was used to extract RNA from every sample. Amplification of the libraries took two PCR steps, and the second step added a second sample barcode plus Illumina TruSeq adapters. Sequencing of libraries was performed on an Illumina NovaSeq with 2 x 150 bp paired-end reads. The paper's data handling went like this. The reads were demultiplexed and collapsed into UMI-guided consensus sequences using migec v1.2.7. Using mixcr v2.1.11, UMI consensuses were aligned to TRA and TRB V and J templates and then assembled into clonotypes. A clonotype was counted as expanded or contracted only if both edgeR and NoisET called the change significant, with noise models trained on biological replicates. For edgeR calls, the cutoffs were a false discovery rate-adjusted p below 0.01 and a log2 fold-change threshold of 1. As an exploratory analysis of dynamics, max-normalized trajectories of the 1000 most abundant clonotypes were examined with PCA combined with hierarchical clustering. Separately sequenced CD4+ and CD8+ repertoires were used to assign the CD4 or CD8 phenotype of responding clones. TCRdb ran its own pipeline on the public reads, namely fastp trimming at Q25 and MiXCR clone calling, and kept in-frame beta chains. A single entry per CDR3 protein holds the most common genes and DNA from its merged rows. TCRdb, rather than the study authors, made the V and J calls. The sample contains more than 300,000 distinct CDR3 sequences, approximately 13% of them found a single time. About a fifth of the sample is taken by the ten largest.

For this clonotype: This receptor's antigen is unknown. The sample holds no much larger clone one base away, and base qualities are not on file.

In this chain, TRBV5-1 is recombined with TRBJ2-5; the D segment cannot be called with confidence. The clonotype was recovered from a young man who had mild COVID-19 (a few samples of this study predate the infection). The sample titles of this study are shuffled in the database, so cell type and time point are left out; the donor was told from shared clones. Sequencing input: PBMCs or a T cell subset sorted from them (not recorded which). The nucleotide sequence is TGCGCCAGCAGCTTCACAGCCAGGAACCAAGAGACCCAGTACTTC. This translates into CASSFTARNQETQYF.